These T cell receptor beta chains were read from a single sample in a study of T-cell reconstitution after alpha-beta-depleted transplantation in children. Via MiXCR, TCRdb re-called the PCR reads, giving one row per CDR3 protein. Of roughly 500,000 distinct CDR3 sequences in the sample, over 25% are singletons; the top ten hold around 2.5%. The sequences come from PBMCs from the stem cell graft donor, collected from the stem cell graft. These receptors were collected from a human donor who donated a stem cell graft to a child with aplastic anemia. Both conserved end residues are part of each CDR3. Each record gives: V gene, CDR3 protein.

TRBV29-1	CSERGTGTDTQYF
TRBV6-2/TRBV6-3	CASSRGPQETQYF
TRBV9	CASSVVPGTDSPLHF
TRBV6-2/TRBV6-3	CASSPDSGTLDFSYNEQFF
TRBV4-1	CASSQETSGPYEQYF
TRBV27	CASSFPSQETQYF
TRBV29-1	CSVVRTSNTGELFF
TRBV18	CASSPEATQNSYEQYF
TRBV28	CASARHSLGTDTQYF
TRBV20-1	CSASRSTSRYNEQFF
TRBV7-2	CASSLAPGNYEQYF
TRBV5-6	CASIIPGLAGKIGELFF
TRBV7-2	CASSPGRTNQPQHF
TRBV6-5	CASSYPTGDSNYGYTF
TRBV29-1	CSAGSSNEQFF
TRBV20-1	CSALLGRGPSNQPQHF
TRBV12-3/TRBV12-4	CASSLTQGLGYTF
TRBV9	CASSVGLQQVGETQYF
TRBV7-2	CASSLGTSVSGELFF
TRBV7-9	CASSSTATGYNSPLHF
TRBV5-1	CASSPRTDYNEQFF
TRBV6-1	CASSSSLTGGYTF
TRBV12-3/TRBV12-4	CASGGGQKGNQPQHF
TRBV30	CAWSSGTGDTEAFF
TRBV10-2	CASGERQETQYF
TRBV19	CASITWGSGANVLTF
TRBV7-2	CASSETSGMGEQFF
TRBV19	CASSILAGVETQYF
TRBV12-3/TRBV12-4	CASSLSGGISNQPQHF
TRBV29-1	CSVEEGTYEQYF
TRBV4-3	CASSPGSYGREQFF
TRBV29-1	CSAGQGLSEAFF
TRBV5-1	CASSLALGGRDEAFF
TRBV24-1	CATSDLAGNYGYTF
TRBV29-1	CSVRLLAAQETQYF
TRBV7-2	CASSHGQAGIPYGYTF
TRBV7-3	CASSSSGTTNSLNTEAFF
TRBV7-2	CASSLAEPSPNTEAFF
TRBV7-2	CASSPWQGTNNEQFF
TRBV12-3/TRBV12-4	CASSFLGDQPQHF